This T cell receptor (beta chain) emerged from a study of PD-L1 blockade in urothelial cancer. Study in general: Researchers looked at the blood 3 weeks (second dose) and 6 weeks after treatment began.

Germline V gene lookup returns CDR1 MNHNY and CDR2 SVGAGI (reference sequence). Between the trimmed V and J ends, which lost 4 bases and 7 bases, there was a span of 8 bases. There are 12 residues in the CDR3. Sequenced by immunoSEQ multiplex PCR; TCRdb stores in-frame clones only, minus some. The sample records some 30,000 clones, about 87% being singletons. This material consisted of PBMCs, taken around atezolizumab (anti-PD-L1) treatment. The source is a man in his fifties or sixties with urothelial cancer. The chain employs TRBV6-6 and TRBJ2-1; possibly TRBD1 for D (5 bases). The CDR3 loop reads CASSLQGNEQFF. CDR3 bases: TGTGCCAGCAGTTTGCAGGGAAATGAGCAGTTCTTC.